This T cell receptor (beta chain) was identified in a study of blood T cell repertoires in COVID-19. The wider study: T cells, B-cell-depleted T cells, or PBMCs supplied cDNA or gDNA.

This CDR3 comprises 14 residues. In germline, CDR1 is LNHDA, CDR2 SQIVND (reference sequence). Trimming left V 7 bases short and J 0 bases short, with 12 bases between. Authors' data handling: Estimated nucleated cell counts came from reference gene primer amplification. Only in-frame clones appear in the TCRdb table, and some are missing; sequencing was by immunoSEQ multiplex PCR. The V and J calls and the clone size are those of that table, but D and trimming were determined from the DNA. The profile shows over 150,000 clones, roughly 80% of them singletons. This sequence originates from a woman in her sixties or seventies with acute or convalescent COVID-19. Sequencing was done on a sample of peripheral blood. This chain uses TRBV19 with TRBJ1-1, with D unresolved. CDR3 amino acids: CASNWGDMNTEAFF. CDR3 nucleotide sequence: TGTGCCAGTAATTGGGGAGACATGAACACTGAAGCTTTCTTT.